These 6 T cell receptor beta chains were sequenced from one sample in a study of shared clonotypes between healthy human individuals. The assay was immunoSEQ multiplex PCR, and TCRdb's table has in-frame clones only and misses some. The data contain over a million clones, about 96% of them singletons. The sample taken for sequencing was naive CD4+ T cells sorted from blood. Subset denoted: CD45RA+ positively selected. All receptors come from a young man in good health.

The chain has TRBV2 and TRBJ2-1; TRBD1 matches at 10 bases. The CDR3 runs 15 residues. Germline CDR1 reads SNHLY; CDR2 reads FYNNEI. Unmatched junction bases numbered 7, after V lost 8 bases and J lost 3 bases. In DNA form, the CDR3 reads TGTGCCAGCGTCTCCGGGACAGGGGTCTACAATGAGCAGTTCTTC. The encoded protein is CASVSGTGVYNEQFF.

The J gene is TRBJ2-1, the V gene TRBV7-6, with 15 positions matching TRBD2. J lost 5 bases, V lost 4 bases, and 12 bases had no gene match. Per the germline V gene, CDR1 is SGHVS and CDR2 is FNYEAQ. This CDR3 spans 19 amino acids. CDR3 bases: TGTGCCAGCAGCTCCGCGGCCGGACTAGCGGGAGGGGGCCACAATGAGCAGTTCTTC. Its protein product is CASSSAAGLAGGGHNEQFF.

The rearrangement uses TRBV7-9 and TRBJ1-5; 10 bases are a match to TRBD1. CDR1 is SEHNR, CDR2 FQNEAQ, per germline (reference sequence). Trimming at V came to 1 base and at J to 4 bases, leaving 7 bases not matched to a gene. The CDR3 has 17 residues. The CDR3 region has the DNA TGTGCCAGCAGCTTAGGCCCGACAGGGGGCTATAATCAGCCCCAGCATTTT. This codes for CASSLGPTGGYNQPQHF. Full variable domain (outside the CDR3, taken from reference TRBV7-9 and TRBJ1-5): DTGVSQNPRHKITKRGQNVTFRCDPISEHNRLYWYRQTLGQGPEFLTYFQNEAQLEKSRLLSDRFSAERPKGSFSTLEIQRTEQGDSAMYLCASSLGPTGGYNQPQHFGDGTRLSIL.

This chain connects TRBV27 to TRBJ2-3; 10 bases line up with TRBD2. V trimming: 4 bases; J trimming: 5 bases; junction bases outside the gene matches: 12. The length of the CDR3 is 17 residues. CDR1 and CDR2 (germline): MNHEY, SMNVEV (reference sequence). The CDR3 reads CASSSRTKREGQDTQYF. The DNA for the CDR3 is TGTGCCAGCAGTTCCAGGACCAAGCGGGAGGGCCAAGATACGCAGTATTTT.

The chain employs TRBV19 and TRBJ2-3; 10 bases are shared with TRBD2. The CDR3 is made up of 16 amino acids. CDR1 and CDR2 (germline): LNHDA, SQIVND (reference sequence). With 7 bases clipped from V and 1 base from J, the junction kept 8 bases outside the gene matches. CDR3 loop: CASTSSGTSGTDTQYF. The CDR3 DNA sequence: TGTGCCAGTACCTCGTCCGGGACTAGCGGCACAGATACGCAGTATTTT. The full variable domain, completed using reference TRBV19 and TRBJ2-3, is DGGITQSPKYLFRKEGQNVTLSCEQNLNHDAMYWYRQDPGQGLRLIYYSQIVNDFQKGDIAEGYSVSREKKESFPLTVTSAQKNPTAFYLCASTSSGTSGTDTQYFGPGTRLTVL.

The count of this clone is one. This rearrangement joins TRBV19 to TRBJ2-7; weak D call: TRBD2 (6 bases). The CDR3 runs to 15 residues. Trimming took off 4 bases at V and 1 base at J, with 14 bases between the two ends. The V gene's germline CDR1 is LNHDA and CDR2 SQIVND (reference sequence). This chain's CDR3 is CASSKSAGTSYEQYF. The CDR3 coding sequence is TGTGCCAGTAGTAAAAGCGCCGGGACTTCCTACGAGCAGTACTTC.